Listed here are 9 T cell receptor beta chains from one sample, sequenced in a study of CD8 T cells in ankylosing spondylitis. TCRdb re-analysed the 5' RACE reads in MiXCR, keeping a single row per CDR3 protein. Of roughly 220,000 distinct CDR3 sequences listed, about 11% are singletons. Sequenced material: blood, either unsorted or a sorted T cell fraction (not recorded which). The receptor set was obtained from a male donor with ankylosing spondylitis or in good health (not recorded which).

This clonotype has a handful of counts. The V and J genes are TRBV7-6 and TRBJ2-2; 12 bases map to TRBD1. V was pared by 2 bases and J by 8 bases, with 6 bases of the junction left unmatched. CDR3 size: 16 residues. Germline CDR1 SGHVS, CDR2 FNYEAQ. This CDR3 reads CASSLNPGQGAGELFF. CDR3 sequence (DNA): TGTGCCAGCAGCTTAAATCCGGGACAGGGGGCTGGGGAGCTGTTTTTT.

This chain links TRBV3-1 with TRBJ2-3, with 8 bases matching TRBD1. V lost 0 bases and J lost 2; bases outside the gene matches: 7. Germline CDR1 reads LGHDT; CDR2 reads YNNKEL (reference sequence). The CDR3 has 17 amino acids. The CDR3 spells CASSQEGSGGFTDTQYF. CDR3 DNA sequence: TGTGCCAGCAGCCAAGAGGGGTCAGGGGGCTTCACAGATACGCAGTATTTT.

For this clonotype: A much more abundant neighbour one base away suggests this may be a read error. The genes are TRBV24-1 and TRBJ2-1; no clear D gene. CDR1 KGHDR and CDR2 SFDVKD come from the germline V gene. Trimming took off 0 bases at V and 8 bases at J, with 7 bases between the two ends. This CDR3 has 13 amino acids. The CDR3 here is CATSDLTDYEQFF. CDR3 bases: TGTGCCACCAGTGATTTGACAGACTATGAGCAGTTCTTC.

This clonotype has a count of ten or more. The chain combines TRBV12-3 or TRBV12-4 with TRBJ1-4; 7 bases match TRBD1. The CDR3 has 13 amino acids. Germline trimming cut 6 bases from V and 7 bases from J; bases unmatched to any gene: 5. The CDR3 DNA reads as TGTGCCAGCAGACCAGGGGGGTCTGAAAAACTGTTTTTT. It is translated as CASRPGGSEKLFF.

The chain employs TRBV7-8 and TRBJ2-3; D gene unclear. The V end lost 6 bases, the J end lost 0 bases, and 10 bases lay between the germline ends. Germline V gene sequence: CDR1 SGHVS, CDR2 FQNEAQ. The length of the CDR3 is 14 residues. The chain's CDR3 is CASSPDQSTDTQYF. The CDR3 DNA follows: TGTGCCAGCAGTCCGGACCAAAGCACAGATACGCAGTATTTT.

This clonotype has at least ten counts. The genes are TRBV7-2 and TRBJ2-5; 9 bases agree with TRBD1. Looked up from germline, CDR1 is SGHTA and CDR2 is FQGNSA. Trimming took 7 bases from V and 5 from J; bases not matched to a gene: 8. The CDR3 spans 14 residues. CDR3 in DNA: TGTGCCAGCATTTCCGGACAGGGGCACGAGACCCAGTACTTC. It translates to CASISGQGHETQYF.

This sequence joins TRBV28 and TRBJ2-5; D possibly uses TRBD1 or TRBD2 (6 bases each). Looked up from germline, CDR1 is MDHEN and CDR2 is SYDVKM. CDR3 length equals 15 residues. The germline V and J ends were trimmed by 5 bases and 5 bases, with 18 bases remaining between them. The chain's CDR3 is CASSGVGGRRETQYF. The DNA for the CDR3 is TGTGCCAGCAGTGGAGTAGGGGGGCGTAGGGAGACCCAGTACTTC.

This clonotype was seen at least ten times. The chain couples TRBV5-1 to TRBJ2-1, with a possible D match to TRBD1 (5 bases). The CDR3 is 14 amino acids. Per the germline V gene, CDR1 is SGHRS and CDR2 is YFSETQ. V was trimmed by 1 base and J by 10 bases, leaving 15 bases between them. For the CDR3, the DNA is TGCGCCAGCAGCTTGTATGGCAGGGTGAACGAGCAGTTCTTC. Its protein product is CASSLYGRVNEQFF.

The chain carries TRBV11-2 and TRBJ2-7; TRBD1 matches 9 bases. Trimming removed 5 bases from V and 5 bases from J; junction bases left unmatched: 7. Germline-derived CDR1 and CDR2 are SGHAT and FQNNGV. This CDR3 has 14 amino acids. This chain's CDR3 is CASSNRDREDEQYF. CDR3 DNA: TGTGCCAGCAGCAACCGGGACAGGGAAGACGAGCAGTACTTC.